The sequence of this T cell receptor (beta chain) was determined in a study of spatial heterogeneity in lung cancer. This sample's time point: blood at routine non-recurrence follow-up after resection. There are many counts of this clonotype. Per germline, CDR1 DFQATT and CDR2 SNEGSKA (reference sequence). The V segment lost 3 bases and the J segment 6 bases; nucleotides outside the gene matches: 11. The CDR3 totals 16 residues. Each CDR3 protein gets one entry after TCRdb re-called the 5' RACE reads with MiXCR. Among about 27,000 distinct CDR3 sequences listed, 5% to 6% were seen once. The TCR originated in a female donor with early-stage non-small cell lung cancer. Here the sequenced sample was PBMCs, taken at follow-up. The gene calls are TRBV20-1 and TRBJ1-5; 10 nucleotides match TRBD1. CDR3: CSARDPGQGRSQPQHF. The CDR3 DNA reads TGCAGTGCTAGGGATCCGGGACAGGGGAGAAGTCAGCCCCAGCATTTT.